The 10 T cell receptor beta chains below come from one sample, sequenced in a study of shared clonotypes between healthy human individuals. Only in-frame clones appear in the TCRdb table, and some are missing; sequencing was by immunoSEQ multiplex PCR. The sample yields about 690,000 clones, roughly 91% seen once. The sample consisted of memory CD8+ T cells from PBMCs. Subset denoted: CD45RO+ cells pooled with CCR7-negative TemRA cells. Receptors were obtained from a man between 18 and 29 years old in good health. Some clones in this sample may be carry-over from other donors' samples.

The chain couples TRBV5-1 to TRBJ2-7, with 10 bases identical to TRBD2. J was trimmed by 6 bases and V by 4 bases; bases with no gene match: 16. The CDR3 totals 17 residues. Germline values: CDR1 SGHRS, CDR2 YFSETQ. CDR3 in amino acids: CASSQTEHEREGSEQYF. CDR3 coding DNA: TGCGCCAGCAGCCAGACCGAACACGAGCGGGAGGGGAGCGAGCAGTACTTC.

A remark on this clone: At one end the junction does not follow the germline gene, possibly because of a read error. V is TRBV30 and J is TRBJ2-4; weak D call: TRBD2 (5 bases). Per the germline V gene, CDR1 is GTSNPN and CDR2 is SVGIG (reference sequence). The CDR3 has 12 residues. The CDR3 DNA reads TGTGCCTGGAGTGACCTGAGGGATGTCCTAAGCTTC. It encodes CAWSDLRDVLSF.

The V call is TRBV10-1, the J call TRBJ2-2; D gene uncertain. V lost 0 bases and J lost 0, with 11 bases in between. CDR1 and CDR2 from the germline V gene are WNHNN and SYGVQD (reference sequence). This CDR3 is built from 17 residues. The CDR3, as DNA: TGCGCCAGCAGTGAGTCGTTGGTCAGCACGAACACCGGGGAGCTGTTTTTT. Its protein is CASSESLVSTNTGELFF.

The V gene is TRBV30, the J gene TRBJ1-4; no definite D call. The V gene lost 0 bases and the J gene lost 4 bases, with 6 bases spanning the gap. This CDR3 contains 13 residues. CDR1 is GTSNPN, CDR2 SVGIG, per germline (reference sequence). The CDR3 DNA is TGTGCCTGGAGTGTACAGCTTAATGAAAAACTGTTTTTT. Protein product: CAWSVQLNEKLFF.

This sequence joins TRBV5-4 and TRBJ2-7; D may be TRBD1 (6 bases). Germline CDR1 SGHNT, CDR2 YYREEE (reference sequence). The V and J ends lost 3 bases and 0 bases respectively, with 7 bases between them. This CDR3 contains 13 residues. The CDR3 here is CASSWDNSYEQYF. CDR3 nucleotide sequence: TGTGCCAGCAGCTGGGACAACTCCTACGAGCAGTACTTC.

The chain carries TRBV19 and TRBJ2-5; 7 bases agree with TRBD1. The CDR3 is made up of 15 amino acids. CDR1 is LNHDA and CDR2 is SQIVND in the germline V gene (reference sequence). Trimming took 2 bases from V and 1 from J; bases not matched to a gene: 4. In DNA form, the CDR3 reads TGTGCCAGTAGTATACTGGGGACAGTCCAAGAGACCCAGTACTTC. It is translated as CASSILGTVQETQYF.

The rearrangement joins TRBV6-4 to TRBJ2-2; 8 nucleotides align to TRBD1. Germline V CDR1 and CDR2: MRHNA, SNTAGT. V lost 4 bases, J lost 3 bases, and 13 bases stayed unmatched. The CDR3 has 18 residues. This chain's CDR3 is CASSASDREDIYTGELFF. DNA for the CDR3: TGTGCCAGCAGTGCTTCGGACAGGGAAGATATTTACACCGGGGAGCTGTTTTTT.

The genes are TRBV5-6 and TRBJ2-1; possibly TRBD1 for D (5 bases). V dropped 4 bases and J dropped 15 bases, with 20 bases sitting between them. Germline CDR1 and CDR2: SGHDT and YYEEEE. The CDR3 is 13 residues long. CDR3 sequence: CASSPSLAGRMFF. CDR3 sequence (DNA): TGTGCCAGCAGCCCCTCTCTGGCAGGGCGGATGTTCTTC.

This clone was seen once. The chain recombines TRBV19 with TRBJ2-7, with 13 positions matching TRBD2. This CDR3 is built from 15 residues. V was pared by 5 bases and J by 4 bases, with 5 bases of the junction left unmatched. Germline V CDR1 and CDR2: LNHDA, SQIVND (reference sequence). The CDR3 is CASSLGLAGLYEQYF. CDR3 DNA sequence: TGTGCCAGTAGTCTGGGACTAGCGGGGCTTTACGAGCAGTACTTC.

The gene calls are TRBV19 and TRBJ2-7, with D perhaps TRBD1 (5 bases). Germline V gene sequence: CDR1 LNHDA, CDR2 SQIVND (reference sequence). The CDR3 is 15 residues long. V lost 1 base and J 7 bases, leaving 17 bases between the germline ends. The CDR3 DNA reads TGTGCCAGTAGTATAGTTCCAGGGCCCCTGGGTGAGCAGTACTTC. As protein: CASSIVPGPLGEQYF.